The subject of this entry is one T cell receptor beta chain. Its antigen specificity is not known. The record has no base qualities; no much larger clone is one base away. Spanning cysteine to phenylalanine, the CDR3 consists of 14 amino acids. Kept here is only the CDR3 DNA, which spans 42 bases and is read in frame from base 1. Compared with germline, V lacks 4 bases and J lacks 8 bases; bases without a gene match: 7. Sequences SGHRS (CDR1) and YFSETQ (CDR2) are obtained from the germline V gene. The data stem from a study of cytomegalovirus exposure and HLA in healthy donors (dated by TCRdb to 2015 to 2018). Turning to the overall study: An earlier analysis of roughly 500 of the donors reported roughly 300 Gb of sequence data and about 100 million unique TCR beta sequences from 150 million to 200 million T cells. An early release that covered more than 550 HLA-typed donors contained approximately 300 gigabases of sequencing data and tens of millions of unique TCR sequences. Of the 300 to 500 genotyped donors, 75% to 85% were placed in the genetic ancestry cluster associated with self-reported Caucasian donors. The study was designed to test whether signatures of past pathogen exposure could be identified by cataloging public T cell receptors. The T cell repertoires of 670 or so subjects were profiled by immunosequencing and related to cytomegalovirus serostatus. Along with the approximately 670-subject first cohort, a separate validation cohort of over a hundred different subjects was used. To predict cytomegalovirus infection status, the study combined high-throughput TCR immunosequencing, statistical association of individual TCRs with disease status, and machine learning. In a later analysis, previously published TCR beta repertoires from about 640 donors were re-analyzed and high-resolution HLA genotyping was added so that TCR occurrence patterns could be studied. Rather than using new phenotypic data, the later analysis identified candidate immune exposures from TCR beta sequences and from how often those sequences occurred across donors. An earlier analysis of 587 of the donors used high-throughput TCR beta sequencing to judge whether each TCR beta V gene segment behaved as functional or pseudogenic. Donor age, sex, ethnicity and CMV serostatus were compiled alongside the repertoire data. Genome-wide SNP genotypes for about 65% of the roughly 700 donors were used in a later genetic analysis, which treated that subset as a discovery cohort. All discovery cohort repertoires had been generated using a single sequencing platform. Class I and class II HLA loci were covered by the typing at four-digit resolution. Typing coverage varied by locus: roughly 629-630 donors for A, B, C, DRB1 and DQB1; more than 500 for DQA1; about 600 for DPA1; roughly 450 for DPB1. About five DR-DQ haplotypes were handled as single units for association and clustering because linkage in the cohort was strong. Across 300 to 400 genotyped donors of the cohort, an average of roughly 250,000 unique TCR beta nucleotide sequences per donor were sequenced, and around 19% of those sequences were non-productive.

The library was generated by the immunoSEQ multiplex PCR assay. For the multiplex PCR, a mixture combining 60 forward primers for TCR Vbeta segments and 13 reverse primers for TCR Jbeta segments was used. A multiplex PCR assay on genomic DNA amplified the CDR3 region of rearranged TCR beta genes. On the Illumina HiSeq System, the amplified TCR beta libraries were sequenced as 87-base-pair reads. The authors' analysis ran thus. A later analysis counted tens of millions of unique TCR beta chains across the 500 to 850 repertoires, and some 12 million of these chains were shared by at least two donors. Raw reads were error-corrected and collapsed into unique sequences with a nearest-neighbor algorithm that merged closely related sequences to remove PCR and sequencing errors. Alignment of CDR3 sequences to IMGT reference sequences was used to assign V, D and J gene segments. For a sequence to be retained, at least a six-nucleotide match to both a V gene segment and a J gene segment was required. Rearrangements were classified as productive when the CDR3 lacked stop codons and remained in frame with V and J, and all other rearrangements were classified as non-productive. CDR3 was defined by IMGT convention, running from the second conserved V-encoded cysteine to the conserved J-encoded phenylalanine. The earlier analysis of a few hundred of the donors excluded sequences that lacked an unambiguous match to a single V gene segment. In an earlier analysis of almost 600 of the donors, a V segment was called functional when productive rearrangements were above 56.7%, and segregating when the standard deviation between donors exceeded 5%. To diagnose cytomegalovirus status from the catalog of TCR beta chain sequences, a statistical classification framework was built. In a later analysis, V and J genes were assigned by comparing TCR nucleotide sequences against IMGT/GENE-DB human TR gene sequences. Using the TCRdist pipeline, a later analysis assigned CDR3 sequences along with most-parsimonious VDJ recombination scenarios. In a later analysis, each TCR beta chain was defined by its CDR3 amino acid sequence together with its V-gene family, and reads lacking a unique V-gene family were excluded. In a later analysis, fewer than 650 highly shared, low-generation-probability nucleotide sequences were removed to address suspected cross-contamination and a sequencing artifact. In a later analysis, a clonal expansion index for each public chain was calculated from normalized within-repertoire ranks of inferred template counts. A later analysis computed generation probabilities with a VDJ recombination model fitted to out-of-frame rearrangements, and checked the results against IGoR. A later analysis scored TCR-TCR, TCR-HLA and TCR-CMV co-occurrence with hypergeometric tests, applying a repertoire-size bias correction to TCR pairs. False discovery rates were estimated in a later analysis by permuting HLA or CMV assignments 20 times. In a later analysis, co-occurring TCRs were grouped using DBSCAN, with TCRdist sequence similarity added in when clustering inside HLA-allele-positive subsets. Repertoires with fewer than 30,000 or more than 120,000 public chains were left out of co-occurrence clustering, as were about 5 repertoires with anomalous nucleotide sharing. Not all clones reach the TCRdb copy of this immuneACCESS table, which keeps in-frame sequences only. Checked studies attribute under half of the gap to unresolved V genes and leave the rest unexplained. The D gene and trimming were derived from the DNA, and the V and J assignments and clone size from that table. For this sample the table gives about 67,000 clones, of which over 75% were detected only once. About 4.7% of the sample rests with the top ten.

Overall study results and their limits: The authors suggested that the approach could potentially be extended to other disease states and immunological phenotypes. The earlier analysis of a few hundred of the donors excluded about 16 rarely observed V segments, including chromosome 9 orphons, because counts were too low. Only TCR beta chains were sequenced in this cohort, and the absence of alpha or paired-chain data limited detectable features. The 87-base-pair reads could not distinguish some IMGT-functional V segments, including TRBV6-2 and TRBV6-3, so those segments were excluded. In the study, roughly 160 TCR beta chains were listed as associated with cytomegalovirus. Because HLA typing was unavailable for some donors at each locus, only the typed subset was used in association tests. An earlier analysis of 450 to 750 of the donors showed that most TCR beta V segments appeared in productive rearrangements either about 87% or about 30% of the time, which broadly matched IMGT annotations. Several of the top co-occurrence clusters appeared to be linked to parvovirus B19, influenza, CMV and Epstein-Barr virus, according to a later analysis. Assigning TCR associations to individual alleles was difficult when HLA alleles, especially DR and DQ, strongly co-occurred. For the cohort, immune exposure information was limited to CMV serostatus. The presence/absence analyses assumed that sequencing depth was roughly uniform across donors, and that assumption may not be true. The sequencing pipeline was judged likely to have produced a cluster of highly shared sequence variants as a technical artifact. A few of the identified cytomegalovirus-associated TCR beta chains were confirmed in vitro to be specific for cytomegalovirus antigens. Linkage disequilibrium might explain the correlated functional status among segregating V segments, but an unknown experimental factor could not be excluded. V-gene and J-gene trimming of TCR beta chains was associated with a missense DCLRE1C variant in a later genetic analysis, and the association was replicated in an independent cohort. Across donors, most TCR sequences were observed very rarely, whereas some public TCRs were present in many individuals. In a later analysis, the rate of TCR association differed among HLA loci, with DRB1 alleles having the most associated TCRs and HLA-C alleles having the fewest. Most CMV-associated TCR beta chains appeared to be HLA-restricted in a later analysis, and the HLA associations seemed to be driven largely by CMV exposure. The classifier was reported to diagnose cytomegalovirus status with high specificity and sensitivity in both the original and validation cohorts. A further reported finding was that TCR beta sequences accurately predicted the HLA-A and HLA-B alleles for most subjects in the first cohort. At a false discovery rate of 0.05, a later analysis linked about 16,000 TCR beta sequences to specific HLA alleles. In a later genetic analysis, fewer N-insertions in productive TCRs were reported among donors in an Asian-associated ancestry cluster than the roughly 640-donor mean. In a later analysis, HLA-associated TCR beta chains were found to be more clonally expanded and to have lower generation probabilities than equally common non-associated chains.

The cohort consisted of hundreds of healthy bone marrow donors. At the time of sampling, all cohort members were nominally healthy, though unrecorded immune exposures were likely present. The donor was CMV seronegative and was included in the group of several hundred seronegative cohort members. Each donor provided a peripheral blood sample, and peripheral blood mononuclear cells were used for TCR beta sequencing. The Qiagen DNeasy Blood Extraction Kit was used to extract genomic DNA from the blood cell samples. Sequencing was performed on PBMCs. The receptor's source is a woman in her twenties or thirties in good health and CMV-seronegative. This receptor chain uses TRBV5-1 and TRBJ1-4, and 8 junction bases match TRBD1. The sequenced DNA is TGCGCCAGCAGCAGGACAGGGCACGAGGAAAAACTGTTTTTT. This yields the protein CASSRTGHEEKLFF.